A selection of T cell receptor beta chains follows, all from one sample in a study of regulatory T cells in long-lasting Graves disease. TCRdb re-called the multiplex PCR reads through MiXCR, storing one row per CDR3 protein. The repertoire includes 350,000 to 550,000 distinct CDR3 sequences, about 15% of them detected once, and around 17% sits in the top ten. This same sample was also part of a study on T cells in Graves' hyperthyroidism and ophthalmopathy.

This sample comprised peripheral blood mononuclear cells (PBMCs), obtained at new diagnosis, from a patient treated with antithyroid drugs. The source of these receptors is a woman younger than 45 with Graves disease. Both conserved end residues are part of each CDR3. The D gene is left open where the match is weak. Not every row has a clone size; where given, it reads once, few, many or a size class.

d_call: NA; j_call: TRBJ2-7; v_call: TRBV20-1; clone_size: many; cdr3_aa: CSARARTMKYEQYF; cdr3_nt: TGCAGTGCTAGGGCCAGGACGATGAAGTACGAGCAGTACTTC
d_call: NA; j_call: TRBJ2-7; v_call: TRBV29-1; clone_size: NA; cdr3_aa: CSVETGTEDYEQYF; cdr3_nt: TGCAGCGTTGAGACCGGGACGGAGGACTACGAGCAGTACTTC
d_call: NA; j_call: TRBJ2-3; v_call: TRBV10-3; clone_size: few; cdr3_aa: CAISESKHGGTDTQYF; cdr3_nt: TGTGCCATCAGTGAGTCTAAACACGGGGGCACAGATACGCAGTATTTT
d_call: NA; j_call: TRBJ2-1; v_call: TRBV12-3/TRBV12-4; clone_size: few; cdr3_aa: CASSVGPLGGSSSYNEQFF; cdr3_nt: TGTGCCAGCAGCGTAGGCCCCCTTGGAGGCTCAAGCTCCTACAATGAGCAGTTCTTC
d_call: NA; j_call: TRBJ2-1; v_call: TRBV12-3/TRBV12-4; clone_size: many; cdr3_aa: CASSLGREQFF; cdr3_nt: TGCGCCAGCAGCTTGGGACGCGAGCAGTTCTTC
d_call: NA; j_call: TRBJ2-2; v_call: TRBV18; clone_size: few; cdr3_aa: CASSPPPVTGPDTGELFF; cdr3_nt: TGTGCCAGCTCACCACCCCCCGTTACAGGGCCGGACACCGGGGAGCTGTTTTTT
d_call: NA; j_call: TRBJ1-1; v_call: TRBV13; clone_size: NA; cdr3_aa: CASSDSRIMNTEAFF; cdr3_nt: TGTGCCAGCAGCGACAGTAGGATTATGAACACTGAAGCTTTCTTT
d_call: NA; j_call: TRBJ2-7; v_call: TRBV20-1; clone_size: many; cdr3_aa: CSATPDQIYEQYF; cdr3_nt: TGCAGTGCTACACCCGACCAGATCTACGAGCAGTACTTC
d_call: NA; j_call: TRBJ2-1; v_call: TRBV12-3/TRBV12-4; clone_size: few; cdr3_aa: CASSYIRGLYNEQFF; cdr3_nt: TGTGCCAGCAGTTATATCAGGGGCCTATACAATGAGCAGTTCTTC
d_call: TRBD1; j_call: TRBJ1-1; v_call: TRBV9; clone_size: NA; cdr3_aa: CASSVTGVTEAFF; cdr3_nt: TGTGCCAGCAGCGTAACAGGGGTCACTGAAGCTTTCTTT
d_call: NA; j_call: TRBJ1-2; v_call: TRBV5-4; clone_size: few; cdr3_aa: CASSLDGSGGYGYTF; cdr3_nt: TGTGCCAGCAGCTTGGATGGGAGCGGCGGCTATGGCTACACCTTC
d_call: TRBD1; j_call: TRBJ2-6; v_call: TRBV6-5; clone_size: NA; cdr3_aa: CASSYPTRQGGGANVLTF; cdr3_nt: TGTGCCAGCAGTTACCCAACCAGACAGGGTGGTGGGGCCAACGTCCTGACTTTC
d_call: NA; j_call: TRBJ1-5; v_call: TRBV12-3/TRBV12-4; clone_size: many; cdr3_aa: CASSLGNNQPQHF; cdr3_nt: TGTGCCAGCAGTTTAGGCAACAATCAGCCCCAGCATTTT
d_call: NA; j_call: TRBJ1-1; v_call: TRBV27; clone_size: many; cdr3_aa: CASSLRLNTEAFF; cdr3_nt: TGTGCCAGCAGTTTACGTCTGAACACTGAAGCTTTCTTT
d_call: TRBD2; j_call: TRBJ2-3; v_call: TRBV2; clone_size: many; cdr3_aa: CASRAGVPDTQYF; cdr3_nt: TGTGCCAGCAGAGCGGGAGTTCCAGATACGCAGTATTTT
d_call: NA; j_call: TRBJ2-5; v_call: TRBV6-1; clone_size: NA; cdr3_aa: CASRAGSKGQTQYF; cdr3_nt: TGTGCCAGCAGAGCCGGAAGCAAGGGACAGACCCAGTACTTC